This T cell receptor beta chain is from a study of regulatory T cells in long-lasting Graves disease. Study-level findings and limits: TRBV28, TRBJ1-2 and TRBJ2-5 were segments that persistent disease favored. Persistent cases of Graves' showed reduced TCR diversity relative to newly diagnosed patients.

Time point given: newly diagnosed GD, antithyroid drugs for less than 3 months. PBMCs were the source of the RNA used for TCR sequencing. The CDR3 contains 14 residues. Trimming pared 5 bases from V and 4 bases from J, leaving 13 bases between. According to the study, TCR beta libraries were built with iRepertoire HTBI primers and CDR3-region Arm-PCR. TCRdb redid the calling of the multiplex PCR reads with MiXCR, one entry per CDR3 protein. Of approximately 400,000 distinct CDR3 sequences detected, about 15% appear once; the ten largest clones hold over 15%. In this sample, this clonotype turned up many times. The antigen is not known. These records were also assigned to another study, of T cells in Graves' hyperthyroidism and ophthalmopathy. As that study records: Hyperthyroidism was newly diagnosed in patients aged 18 to 65 (duration under 2 months).

Sample: peripheral blood mononuclear cells (PBMCs), taken at new diagnosis, from a patient treated with antithyroid drugs. The TCR sequence derives from a woman aged 30 to 39 with Graves disease. The rearrangement uses TRBV12-3 or TRBV12-4 and TRBJ2-3; D uncertain. CDR3 region: CASSLRWAPDTQYF. CDR3 nucleotide sequence: TGTGCCAGCAGTCTCCGTTGGGCGCCAGATACGCAGTATTTT.